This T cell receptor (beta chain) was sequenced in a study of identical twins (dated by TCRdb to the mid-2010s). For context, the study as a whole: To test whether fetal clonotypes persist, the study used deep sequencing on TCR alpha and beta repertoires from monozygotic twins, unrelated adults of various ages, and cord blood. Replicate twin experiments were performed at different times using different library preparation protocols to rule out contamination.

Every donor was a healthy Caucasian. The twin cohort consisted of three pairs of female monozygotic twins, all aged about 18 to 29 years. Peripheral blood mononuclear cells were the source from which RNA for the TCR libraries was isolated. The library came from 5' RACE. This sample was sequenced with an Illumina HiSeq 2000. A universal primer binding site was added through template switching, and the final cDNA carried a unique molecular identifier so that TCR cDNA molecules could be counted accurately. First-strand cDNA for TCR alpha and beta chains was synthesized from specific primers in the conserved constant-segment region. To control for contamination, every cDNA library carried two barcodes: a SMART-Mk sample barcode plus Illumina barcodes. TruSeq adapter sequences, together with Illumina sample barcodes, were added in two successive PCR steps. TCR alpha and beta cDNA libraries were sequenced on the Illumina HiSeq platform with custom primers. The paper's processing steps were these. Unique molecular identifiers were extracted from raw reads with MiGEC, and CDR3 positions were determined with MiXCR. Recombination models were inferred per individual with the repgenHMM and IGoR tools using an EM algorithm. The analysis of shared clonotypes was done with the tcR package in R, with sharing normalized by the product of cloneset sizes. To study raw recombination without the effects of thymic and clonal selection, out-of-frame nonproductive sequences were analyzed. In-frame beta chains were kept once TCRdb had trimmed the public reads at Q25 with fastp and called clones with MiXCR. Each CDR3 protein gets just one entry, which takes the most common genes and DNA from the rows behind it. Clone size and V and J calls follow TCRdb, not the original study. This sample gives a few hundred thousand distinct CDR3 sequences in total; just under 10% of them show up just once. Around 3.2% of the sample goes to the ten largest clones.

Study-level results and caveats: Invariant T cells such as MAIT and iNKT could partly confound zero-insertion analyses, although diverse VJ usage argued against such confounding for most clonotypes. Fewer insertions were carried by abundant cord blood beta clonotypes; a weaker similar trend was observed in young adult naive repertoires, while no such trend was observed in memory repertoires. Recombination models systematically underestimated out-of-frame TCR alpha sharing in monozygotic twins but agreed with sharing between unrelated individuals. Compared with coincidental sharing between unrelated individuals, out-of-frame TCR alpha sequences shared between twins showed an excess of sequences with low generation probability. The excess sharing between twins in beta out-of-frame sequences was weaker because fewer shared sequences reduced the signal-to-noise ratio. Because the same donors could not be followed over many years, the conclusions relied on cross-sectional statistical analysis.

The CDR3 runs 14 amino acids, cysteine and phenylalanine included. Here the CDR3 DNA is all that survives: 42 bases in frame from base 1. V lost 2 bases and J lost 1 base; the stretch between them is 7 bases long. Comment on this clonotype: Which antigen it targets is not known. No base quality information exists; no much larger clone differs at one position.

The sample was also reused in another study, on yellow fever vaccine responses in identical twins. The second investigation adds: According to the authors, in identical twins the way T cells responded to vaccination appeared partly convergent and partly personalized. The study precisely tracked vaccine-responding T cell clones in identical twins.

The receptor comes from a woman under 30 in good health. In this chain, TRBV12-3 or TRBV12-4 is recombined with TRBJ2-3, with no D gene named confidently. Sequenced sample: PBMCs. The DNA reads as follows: TGTGCCAGCAGTTTAACCGCGGGCACAGATACGCAGTATTTT. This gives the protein CASSLTAGTDTQYF.